These T cell receptor beta chains were read from a single sample in a study of blood T cell repertoires in COVID-19. Data came from immunoSEQ multiplex PCR; TCRdb stores just in-frame clones and leaves some out. This sample has about 150,000 clones; around four fifths occur once, and the top ten carry roughly 8.4%. The sequenced sample was peripheral blood. Every receptor here comes from a woman of 80 years or more with COVID-19, enrolled during active disease. Both conserved end residues are part of each CDR3. The D gene is left open where the match is weak. Some rows have no size entry. The others give once, few or many, or a class for an expanded clone.

j_call: TRBJ1-1
clone_size: few
v_call: TRBV11-1
d_call: .
cdr3_nt: TGTGCCAGCAGCTCGAGACGGGGAACTGAAGCTTTCTTT
cdr3_aa: CASSSRRGTEAFF

j_call: TRBJ2-1
clone_size: .
v_call: TRBV13
d_call: TRBD2
cdr3_nt: TGTGCCAGCAGCCCGCGACTAGCGGGGGGACAGTTCTTC
cdr3_aa: CASSPRLAGGQFF

j_call: TRBJ2-7
clone_size: .
v_call: TRBV6-2/TRBV6-3
d_call: TRBD2
cdr3_nt: TGTGCCAGCAGTTACTCGTTGTCGCGCGGGACTAGCCCCACCTACGAGCAGTACTTC
cdr3_aa: CASSYSLSRGTSPTYEQYF

j_call: TRBJ2-5
clone_size: .
v_call: TRBV2
d_call: .
cdr3_nt: TGTGCCAGCAGTGATGGGCGGGCCCAGGAGACCCAGTACTTC
cdr3_aa: CASSDGRAQETQYF

j_call: TRBJ1-3
clone_size: .
v_call: TRBV21-1
d_call: .
cdr3_nt: TGTGCCAGCTACACTCCCTGGCAGGGCCGTTACCTCGGAAACACCATATATTTT
cdr3_aa: CASYTPWQGRYLGNTIYF

j_call: TRBJ2-1
clone_size: .
v_call: TRBV10-3
d_call: TRBD2
cdr3_nt: TGTGCCATCAGTGAGCTACTAGCGGGAGCGGAGCAGTTCTTC
cdr3_aa: CAISELLAGAEQFF

j_call: TRBJ2-2
clone_size: .
v_call: TRBV5-4
d_call: .
cdr3_nt: TGTGCCAGCAGTTTCGACATGGACAGTTCTCGCGGGGAGCTGTTTTTT
cdr3_aa: CASSFDMDSSRGELFF

j_call: TRBJ1-1
clone_size: .
v_call: TRBV25-1
d_call: .
cdr3_nt: TGTGCCAGCAGGAGGTCCACTGAAGCTTTCTTT
cdr3_aa: CASRRSTEAFF

j_call: TRBJ2-7
clone_size: .
v_call: TRBV27
d_call: .
cdr3_nt: TGTGCCAGCAGTTTAAACCCTACAGGGATCTCCTACTACGAGCAGTACTTC
cdr3_aa: CASSLNPTGISYYEQYF

j_call: TRBJ1-3
clone_size: .
v_call: TRBV7-2
d_call: .
cdr3_nt: TGTGCCAGCAGCTTGTCGCAGGGGCTGGTCGGCTCTGGAAACACCATATATTTT
cdr3_aa: CASSLSQGLVGSGNTIYF

j_call: TRBJ2-5
clone_size: .
v_call: TRBV6-5
d_call: TRBD2
cdr3_nt: TGTGCCAGCAGTTACGGGGAGGGAGGGGTGATGCGGACCCAGTACTTC
cdr3_aa: CASSYGEGGVMRTQYF

j_call: TRBJ1-2
clone_size: .
v_call: TRBV28
d_call: .
cdr3_nt: TGTGCCAGCACACCCTCGGGGGGCTGGGGCTACACCTTC
cdr3_aa: CASTPSGGWGYTF

j_call: TRBJ2-2
clone_size: .
v_call: TRBV5-4
d_call: TRBD1
cdr3_nt: TGTGCCAGCAGCTTGGGAGGGACAGGGGCAGCCGGGGAGCTGTTTTTT
cdr3_aa: CASSLGGTGAAGELFF

j_call: TRBJ2-3
clone_size: .
v_call: TRBV5-1
d_call: .
cdr3_nt: TGCGCCAGCTCCACTTCGCAGGGAGATACGCAGTATTTT
cdr3_aa: CASSTSQGDTQYF

j_call: TRBJ2-3
clone_size: .
v_call: TRBV2
d_call: .
cdr3_nt: TGTGCCAGCAAAACAGACACAGATACGCAGTATTTT
cdr3_aa: CASKTDTDTQYF

j_call: TRBJ1-5
clone_size: .
v_call: TRBV5-1
d_call: .
cdr3_nt: TGCGCCAGCAGCTTGGATGGCGGGGCTAGCAATCAGCCCCAGCATTTT
cdr3_aa: CASSLDGGASNQPQHF

j_call: TRBJ1-5
clone_size: once
v_call: TRBV28
d_call: TRBD1
cdr3_nt: TGTGCCAGTTCGACGGGACAGGGGAGCCAGCCCCAGCATTTT
cdr3_aa: CASSTGQGSQPQHF

j_call: TRBJ2-1
clone_size: .
v_call: TRBV11-3
d_call: .
cdr3_nt: TGTGCCAGCAGCCCGACCTGGAGTACGAGGGAGCAGTTCTTC
cdr3_aa: CASSPTWSTREQFF

j_call: TRBJ2-7
clone_size: many
v_call: TRBV5-4
d_call: .
cdr3_nt: TGTGCCAGCAGCTTGGGGCAGGGTAACGAGCAGTACTTC
cdr3_aa: CASSLGQGNEQYF

j_call: TRBJ1-3
clone_size: .
v_call: TRBV5-1
d_call: .
cdr3_nt: TGCGCCAGCAGCCCCCAGGCTGGGTCCTCTGGAAACACCATATATTTT
cdr3_aa: CASSPQAGSSGNTIYF